This TCR beta chain came from a study of cytomegalovirus exposure and HLA in healthy donors. This clone occurred a few times. The antigen remains undetermined. Study-wide results and limits: Most of the TCR beta V segments (in an earlier analysis) were productive either about 87% or about 30% of the time.

The PCR ran on 60 Vbeta and 13 Jbeta primers. Some clones are missing from TCRdb's copy, which holds only in-frame ones; the method was immunoSEQ multiplex PCR. The sample holds about 130,000 clones, around 78% seen once. The CDR3 has 17 residues. V shed 3 bases and J shed 5 bases, with 23 bases lying between them. Per the germline V gene, CDR1 is SGHKS and CDR2 is YYEKEE (reference sequence). This sequence was found in a man in his forties or fifties in good health and CMV-seronegative. Material: PBMCs. The rearrangement uses TRBV5-5 and TRBJ2-5; D is unresolved. CDR3 loop: CASSSLKELAALETQYF. CDR3 nucleotide sequence: TGTGCCAGCAGCTCCCTAAAAGAACTTGCCGCGTTGGAGACCCAGTACTTC. Looking up the rest from reference TRBV5-5 and TRBJ2-5 gives the full variable domain: DAGVTQSPTHLIKTRGQQVTLRCSPISGHKSVSWYQQVLGQGPQFIFQYYEKEERGRGNFPDRFSARQFPNYSSELNVNALLLGDSALYLCASSSLKELAALETQYFGPGTRLLVL.